The rows below give T cell receptor beta chains drawn from one sample of a study of blood T cell repertoires in COVID-19. Measured with immunoSEQ multiplex PCR; TCRdb has only the in-frame clones, and not every one. The table records 120,000 or so clones, 65% to 80% of them present only once. The sequenced sample was peripheral blood. These receptors all stem from a woman aged 55-70 years with acute or convalescent COVID-19. Each CDR3 is given with its conserved first and last residue. The listing skips clone size in some rows; elsewhere it reads once, few, many or a size class.

clone size	V gene	J gene	CDR3 protein
.	TRBV18	TRBJ1-1	CASSRAGTGVKNTEAFF
.	TRBV29-1	TRBJ1-4	CSVRDTEKLFF
.	TRBV30	TRBJ1-4	CAWNAHQGEKLFF
.	TRBV2	TRBJ2-5	CASRDRGETQYF
.	TRBV19	TRBJ1-1	CASSIDAASTEAFF
.	TRBV19	TRBJ1-1	CASSSQVQTEAFF
.	TRBV20-1	TRBJ2-5	CSASTGTSVEETQYF
.	TRBV9	TRBJ2-7	CASSVAVGDEQYF
.	TRBV30	TRBJ1-2	CAWTSGTGVTYGYTF
.	TRBV6-5	TRBJ1-2	CASVQQRNYGYTF
.	TRBV9	TRBJ2-1	CASSVGRGRHNEQFF
.	TRBV27	TRBJ2-7	CASRTSTGAHEQYF
.	TRBV7-8	TRBJ2-1	CASSSPGRTGNEQFF
.	TRBV25-1	TRBJ2-7	CASSVGTGSYEQYF
.	TRBV14	TRBJ1-3	CASSLTGINSGNTIYF
many	TRBV7-6	TRBJ1-2	CASSGSESGAQVGYGYTF
.	TRBV21-1	TRBJ2-7	CAKRSGTPLGLNYEQYF
.	TRBV19	TRBJ1-5	CASSIDPQEGNQPQHF